This passage covers 2 T cell receptor beta chains from one sample sequenced in a study of cytomegalovirus exposure and HLA in healthy donors. Use of 60 Vbeta and 13 Jbeta primers characterized the PCR. Clones were read by immunoSEQ multiplex PCR, and TCRdb kept only the in-frame ones, dropping some. The table lists about 100,000 clones, over 70% of them singletons, with around 2.3% in the top ten. The sample taken for sequencing was PBMCs. Receptors were obtained from a man aged 30 to 39 in good health and CMV-seronegative.

The V call is TRBV7-8, the J call TRBJ1-2; a weak D match, TRBD1 (6 bases). Looked up from germline, CDR1 is SGHVS and CDR2 is FQNEAQ. CDR3 length equals 15 residues. With 3 bases removed from V and 3 bases from J, the gap between germline ends came to 14 bases. CDR3 sequence reads: CASSFTGWFDYGYTF. The CDR3 DNA is TGTGCCAGCAGCTTCACAGGGTGGTTTGACTATGGCTACACCTTC. The full variable domain, with the rest looked up from reference TRBV7-8 and TRBJ1-2, is GAGVSQSPRYKVAKRGQDVALRCDPISGHVSLFWYQQALGQGPEFLTYFQNEAQLDKSGLPSDRFFAERPEGSVSTLKIQRTQQEDSAVYLCASSFTGWFDYGYTFGSGTRLTVV.

The chain is built from TRBV4-2 and TRBJ2-7, with TRBD1 matching 7 bases. CDR1 is LGHNA, CDR2 YNFKEQ, per germline. Losses at the gene ends were 4 bases for V and 4 bases for J; bases not matched to a gene: 7. This CDR3 comprises 14 residues. The CDR3 spells CASSLRTGPYEQYF. Here the CDR3 DNA reads TGTGCCAGCAGCCTAAGGACAGGACCATACGAGCAGTACTTC.